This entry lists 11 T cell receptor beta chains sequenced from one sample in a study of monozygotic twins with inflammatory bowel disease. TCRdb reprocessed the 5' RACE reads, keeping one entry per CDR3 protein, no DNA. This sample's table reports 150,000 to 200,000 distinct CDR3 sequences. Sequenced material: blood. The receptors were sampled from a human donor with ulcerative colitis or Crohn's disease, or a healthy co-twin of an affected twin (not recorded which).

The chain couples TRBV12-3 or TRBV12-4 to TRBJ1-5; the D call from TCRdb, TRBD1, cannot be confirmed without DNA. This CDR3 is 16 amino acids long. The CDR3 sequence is CASSPATGKGNQPQHF.

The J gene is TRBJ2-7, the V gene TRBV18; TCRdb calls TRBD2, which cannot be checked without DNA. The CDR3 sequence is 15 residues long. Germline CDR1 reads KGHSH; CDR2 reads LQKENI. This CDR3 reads CASSLPSVGGGEQYF.

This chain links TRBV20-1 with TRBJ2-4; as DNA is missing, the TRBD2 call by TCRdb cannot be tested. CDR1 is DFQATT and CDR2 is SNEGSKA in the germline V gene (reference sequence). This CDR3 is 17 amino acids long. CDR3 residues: CSAREATRGGAKNIQYF.

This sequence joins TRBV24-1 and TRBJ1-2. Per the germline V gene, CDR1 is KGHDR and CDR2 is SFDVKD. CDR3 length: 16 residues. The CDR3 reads CATSDRSPGGRYGYTF.

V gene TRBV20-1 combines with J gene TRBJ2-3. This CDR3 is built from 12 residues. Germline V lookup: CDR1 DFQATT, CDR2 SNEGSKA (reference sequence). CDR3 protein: CSAHVGADTQYF.

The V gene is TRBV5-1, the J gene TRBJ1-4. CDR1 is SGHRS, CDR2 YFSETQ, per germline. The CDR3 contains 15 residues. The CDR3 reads CASSLRRATNEKLFF.

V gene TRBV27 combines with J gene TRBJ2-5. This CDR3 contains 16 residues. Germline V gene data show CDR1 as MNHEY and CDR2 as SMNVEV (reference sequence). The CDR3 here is CASSLSHPKTRETQYF.

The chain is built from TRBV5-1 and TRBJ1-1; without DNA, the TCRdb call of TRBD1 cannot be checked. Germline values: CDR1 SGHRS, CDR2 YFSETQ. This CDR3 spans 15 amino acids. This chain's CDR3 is CASSLAWGANTEAFF.

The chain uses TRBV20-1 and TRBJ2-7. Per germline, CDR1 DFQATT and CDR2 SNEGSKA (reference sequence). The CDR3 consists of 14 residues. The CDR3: CSARDPKASYEQYF.

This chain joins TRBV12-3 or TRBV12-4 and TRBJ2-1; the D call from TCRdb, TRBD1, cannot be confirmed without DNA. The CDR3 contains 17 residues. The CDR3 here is CASSFPPGGRGAGEQFF.

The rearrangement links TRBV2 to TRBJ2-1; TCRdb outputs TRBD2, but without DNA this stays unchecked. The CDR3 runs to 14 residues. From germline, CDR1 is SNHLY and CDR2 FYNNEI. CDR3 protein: CASSRLVVGGEQFF.